These 21 T cell receptor beta chains share one sample of origin, sequenced in a study of shared clonotypes between healthy human individuals. Assay used: immunoSEQ multiplex PCR; TCRdb lists only in-frame clones, some missing. The data hold just over 2,000,000 clones, with 90% to 95% observed a single time. Material for sequencing was naive CD4+ T cells sorted from blood. Subset denoted: CD45RA+ positively selected. Receptor source: a young man in good health.

The chain employs TRBV27 and TRBJ1-2, with 7 bases lining up with TRBD1. Per the germline V gene, CDR1 is MNHEY and CDR2 is SMNVEV (reference sequence). This CDR3 is built from 13 residues. J gave up 7 bases and V 2 bases, and 4 bases lay outside the gene matches. CDR3 residues: CASSLRGRGGYTF. CDR3 DNA sequence: TGTGCCAGCAGTTTAAGGGGGCGAGGTGGCTACACCTTC.

On this clone: At the DNA level, this CDR3 is encoded by other sequences in the same sample as well. The chain carries TRBV5-1 and TRBJ2-3; 8 nucleotides line up with TRBD2. Unmatched junction bases numbered 4, after V lost 0 bases and J lost 1 base. There are 16 residues in the CDR3. Germline CDR1 reads SGHRS; CDR2 reads YFSETQ. The CDR3 DNA reads as TGCGCCAGCAGCTTGGCCATAGCGGGACGCACAGATACGCAGTATTTT. It encodes CASSLAIAGRTDTQYF. The full variable domain, its missing parts supplied by reference TRBV5-1 and TRBJ2-3, is KAGVTQTPRYLIKTRGQQVTLSCSPISGHRSVSWYQQTPGQGLQFLFEYFSETQRNKGNFPGRFSGRQFSNSRSEMNVSTLELGDSALYLCASSLAIAGRTDTQYFGPGTRLTVL.

The J gene is TRBJ2-7, the V gene TRBV11-1, with D perhaps matching TRBD2 (5 bases). The V end lost 5 bases, the J end lost 2 bases, and 13 bases lay between the germline ends. The CDR3 sequence is 14 residues long. From germline, CDR1 is SGHAT and CDR2 FQDESV (reference sequence). The CDR3 sequence: CASSPGEPPYEQYF. The CDR3 coding sequence is TGTGCCAGCAGCCCCGGGGAGCCCCCCTACGAGCAGTACTTC.

The rearrangement joins TRBV11-2 to TRBJ1-4; TRBD1 matches 8 bases. After removal of 7 bases from V and 12 bases from J, the junction contained 16 bases not matched to a gene. The V gene's germline CDR1 is SGHAT and CDR2 FQNNGV. The CDR3 covers 15 residues. As DNA, the CDR3 is TGTGCCAGCACCCCTTTGGGGACAGGACCAACGGAACTGTTTTTT. It is translated as CASTPLGTGPTELFF.

The rearrangement uses TRBV29-1 and TRBJ2-5, with TRBD1 matching over 9 bases. With 6 bases clipped from V and 5 bases from J, the junction kept 10 bases outside the gene matches. Germline V gene lookup returns CDR1 SQVTM and CDR2 ANQGSEA. This CDR3 contains 14 residues. The CDR3 sequence is CSVGGQGIFETQYF. CDR3 bases: TGCAGCGTCGGGGGACAGGGCATCTTCGAGACCCAGTACTTC.

This chain joins TRBV10-3 and TRBJ2-3, with 12 bases that match TRBD2. The length of the CDR3 is 15 residues. Looked up from germline, CDR1 is ENHRY and CDR2 is SYGVKD. Trimming removed 8 bases from V and 5 bases from J; junction bases left unmatched: 8. CDR3 DNA: TGTGCCATCGAACGGACTAGCGGGGCAGGAGATACGCAGTATTTT. This sequence encodes CAIERTSGAGDTQYF.

The chain carries TRBV2 and TRBJ2-7, with unresolved D. Trimming took 3 bases from V and 1 from J, leaving 4 bases between them. The CDR3 covers 12 residues. Germline V gene sequence: CDR1 SNHLY, CDR2 FYNNEI. CDR3 nucleotides: TGTGCCAGCAGTGATACTTCCTACGAGCAGTACTTC. It translates to CASSDTSYEQYF.

On this clone: Other DNA sequences in this specimen translate into the identical CDR3. The V gene is TRBV5-1, the J gene TRBJ1-4; TRBD1 is a possible D gene (6 bases). This CDR3 is built from 14 residues. Trimming removed 3 bases from V and 7 bases from J, with 13 bases in between. Germline CDR1 SGHRS, CDR2 YFSETQ. Here the CDR3 reads CASSSGGQGEKLFF. The DNA for the CDR3 is TGCGCCAGCAGCTCCGGGGGCCAGGGTGAAAAACTGTTTTTT.

Points on this clone: Other nucleotide sequences from this sample produce the same CDR3. This chain links TRBV7-2 with TRBJ1-6; D unresolved. V was cut by 5 bases and J by 7 bases, with 6 bases left in between. Germline CDR1 and CDR2: SGHTA and FQGNSA. The CDR3 has 12 residues. CDR3 in amino acids: CASSALNSPLHF. The CDR3 nucleotides read TGTGCCAGCAGCGCCTTGAATTCACCCCTCCACTTT.

J is TRBJ1-2 and V is TRBV5-1; possibly TRBD1 for D (5 bases). The CDR3 consists of 14 residues. The germline gives CDR1 SGHRS, CDR2 YFSETQ. The V end was cut by 0 bases, the J end by 8 bases, with 14 bases between. The CDR3 loop is CASSLEGREGGYTF. CDR3 DNA: TGCGCCAGCAGCTTGGAGGGCAGGGAGGGAGGCTACACCTTC.

The sample holds a few counts of this clone. This chain uses TRBV9 with TRBJ1-6; 7 nucleotides match TRBD1. The CDR3 contains 15 residues. Trimming removed 4 bases from V and 7 bases from J; junction bases left unmatched: 8. CDR1 and CDR2 (germline): SGDLS, YYNGEE. CDR3 sequence reads: CASSPGTAINSPLHF. Here the CDR3 DNA reads TGTGCCAGCAGCCCAGGGACAGCAATCAATTCACCCCTCCACTTT.

The V and J genes are TRBV6-5 and TRBJ1-2; 8 bases align to TRBD1. The germline CDR1 and CDR2 sequences are MNHEY and SVGAGI. The junction had 5 bases not matched to a gene; V was cut back by 1 base and J by 4 bases. CDR3 length: 15 amino acids. For the CDR3, the DNA is TGTGCCAGCAGTTACTTTGGACAGGGCCTCTATGGCTACACCTTC. The encoded protein is CASSYFGQGLYGYTF.

On this clone itself: The same CDR3 also results from other DNA sequences found in this sample. The J gene is TRBJ2-1, the V gene TRBV5-1; a possible D gene is TRBD2 (5 bases). The V end lost 4 bases, the J end lost 0 bases, and 11 bases lay between the germline ends. The length of the CDR3 is 15 residues. Germline-derived CDR1 and CDR2 are SGHRS and YFSETQ. For the CDR3, the DNA is TGCGCCAGCAGCCTGGAGCGGAGCTCCTACAATGAGCAGTTCTTC. As protein: CASSLERSSYNEQFF.

This rearrangement joins TRBV5-4 to TRBJ1-2; possibly TRBD1 for D (6 bases). With 4 bases removed from V and 3 bases from J, the gap between germline ends came to 22 bases. The CDR3 loop spans 17 amino acids. Germline values: CDR1 SGHNT, CDR2 YYREEE (reference sequence). In DNA, the CDR3 is TGTGCCAGCAGCAGAGGGGGAACTCCTAACCAGTACTATGGCTACACCTTC. It is translated as CASSRGGTPNQYYGYTF. The whole variable domain, filled in from reference TRBV5-4 and TRBJ1-2, reads ETGVTQSPTHLIKTRGQQVTLRCSSQSGHNTVSWYQQALGQGPQFIFQYYREEENGRGNFPPRFSGLQFPNYSSELNVNALELDDSALYLCASSRGGTPNQYYGYTFGSGTRLTVV.

The chain links TRBV9 to TRBJ2-1; D is perhaps TRBD1 (6 bases). This CDR3 region has 17 residues. V was clipped by 0 bases and J by 2 bases, with 15 bases between them. The germline V gene encodes CDR1 SGDLS and CDR2 YYNGEE. The CDR3 DNA follows: TGTGCCAGCAGCGTAGGGGCAGGGGCCGGCACCTACAATGAGCAGTTCTTC. It is translated as CASSVGAGAGTYNEQFF.

The rearrangement joins TRBV4-2 to TRBJ2-1; 11 nucleotides agree with TRBD2. Per the germline V gene, CDR1 is LGHNA and CDR2 is YNFKEQ. The CDR3 has 16 residues. Unmatched junction bases numbered 5, after V lost 2 bases and J lost 5 bases. The CDR3 sequence is CASSQTSGSAHNEQFF. The CDR3 DNA is TGTGCCAGCAGCCAAACTAGCGGGAGCGCCCACAATGAGCAGTTCTTC.

This chain uses TRBV28 with TRBJ1-2, with 7 nucleotides matching TRBD1. Per germline, CDR1 MDHEN and CDR2 SYDVKM. This CDR3 is 13 amino acids long. Germline trimming cut 6 bases from V and 3 bases from J; bases unmatched to any gene: 4. The CDR3 nucleotides read TGTGCCAGCAGAACAGGGGTCGACTATGGCTACACCTTC. Amino acids: CASRTGVDYGYTF.

The chain combines TRBV2 with TRBJ2-1; TRBD1 agrees at 9 bases. The germline V gene has CDR1 SNHLY and CDR2 FYNNEI. The V segment lost 5 bases and the J segment 6 bases; nucleotides outside the gene matches: 8. This CDR3 is built from 15 residues. The CDR3, as DNA: TGTGCCAGCAGTCAAACAGGGGGCTTTGGCAATGAGCAGTTCTTC. This encodes CASSQTGGFGNEQFF.

The gene calls are TRBV7-9 and TRBJ2-7; D might be TRBD2 (6 bases). CDR3 length: 16 amino acids. The ends were cut back, 0 bases at V and 7 bases at J, with 19 bases in the middle. Germline V gene sequence: CDR1 SEHNR, CDR2 FQNEAQ (reference sequence). In DNA form, the CDR3 reads TGTGCCAGCAGCTTAGCGGGCAGCGGAGGGATTGGAGAGCAGTACTTC. It is translated as CASSLAGSGGIGEQYF. Looking up the rest from reference TRBV7-9 and TRBJ2-7 gives the full variable domain: DTGVSQNPRHKITKRGQNVTFRCDPISEHNRLYWYRQTLGQGPEFLTYFQNEAQLEKSRLLSDRFSAERPKGSFSTLEIQRTEQGDSAMYLCASSLAGSGGIGEQYFGPGTRLTVT.

The chain carries TRBV28 and TRBJ1-1; a weak D match, TRBD1 (6 bases). The CDR3 totals 14 residues. Trimming took 5 bases from V and 4 from J, leaving 14 bases between them. In germline, CDR1 is MDHEN, CDR2 SYDVKM. CDR3 protein: CASSSRAGATEAFF. The CDR3 DNA reads TGTGCCAGCAGTAGCCGGGCGGGGGCCACTGAAGCTTTCTTT. The full variable domain, rest sourced from reference TRBV28 and TRBJ1-1, is DVKVTQSSRYLVKRTGEKVFLECVQDMDHENMFWYRQDPGLGLRLIYFSYDVKMKEKGDIPEGYSVSREKKERFSLILESASTNQTSMYLCASSSRAGATEAFFGQGTRLTVV.

The rearrangement joins TRBV29-1 to TRBJ2-5, with D perhaps matching TRBD1 or TRBD2 (5 bases each). Germline CDR1 is SQVTM and CDR2 is ANQGSEA. V shed 4 bases and J shed 4 bases, with 10 bases lying between them. The CDR3 has 12 residues. CDR3 coding DNA: TGCAGCGTTGCGAGGGGAATAGAGACCCAGTACTTC. This codes for CSVARGIETQYF.